A selection of T cell receptor beta chains follows, all from one sample in a study of regulatory T cells in long-lasting Graves disease. From the multiplex PCR reads, TCRdb called clonotypes with MiXCR, one entry per CDR3 protein. The sample contains roughly 380,000 distinct CDR3 sequences, roughly a sixth of which appear only once. This sample comprised peripheral blood mononuclear cells (PBMCs), obtained at new diagnosis, from a patient treated with antithyroid drugs. These receptor sequences come from a female donor with Graves disease. CDR3s include the opening cysteine and the closing phenylalanine or tryptophan. A D gene is named only where the DNA matches it firmly. Where a row states a size, it is once, few, many or the class of an expanded clone; other rows omit it.

clone size	D gene	V gene	J gene	CDR3 DNA	CDR3 protein
once	-	TRBV7-3	TRBJ1-1	TGTGCCAGCAGCTTCGATTACAACACTGAAGCTTTCTTT	CASSFDYNTEAFF
many	TRBD1	TRBV13	TRBJ2-7	TGTGCCAGCAGCTTTCGGGACAGGGGATACGAGCAGTACTTC	CASSFRDRGYEQYF
-	TRBD1	TRBV19	TRBJ1-3	TGTGCCAGTAGTACGACAACAGGGGATGACACCATATATTTT	CASSTTTGDDTIYF
many	-	TRBV12-3/TRBV12-4	TRBJ2-1	TGTGCCAGCAGTCCAATGATTGATGAGCAGTTCTTC	CASSPMIDEQFF
many	-	TRBV6-1	TRBJ1-1	TGTGCCAGCAGTGAAGGTCGGCTGACTGAAGCTTTCTTT	CASSEGRLTEAFF
many	TRBD1	TRBV24-1	TRBJ2-5	TGTGCCACCAGTGATCTGACAGGGGACGAGACCCAGTACTTC	CATSDLTGDETQYF
many	-	TRBV7-9	TRBJ2-2	TGTGCCAGCAGCTTACCCAGGTTCGCCGGGGAGCTGTTTTTT	CASSLPRFAGELFF
-	-	TRBV28	TRBJ2-1	TGTGCCAGCAGTTTGGATAAGAATGAGCAGTTCTTC	CASSLDKNEQFF
-	TRBD1	TRBV9	TRBJ1-2	TGTGCCAGCAGCGTAGAACAGGGGACTAACTATGGCTACACCTTC	CASSVEQGTNYGYTF
many	-	TRBV20-1	TRBJ1-2	TGCAGTGCACCGGACGAATCCTTCGGGTATGGCTACACCTTC	CSAPDESFGYGYTF
-	TRBD1	TRBV19	TRBJ2-2	TGTGCCAGTAGTAATCCTCCCATAAGGGGGCTAGACACCGGGGAGCTGTTTTTT	CASSNPPIRGLDTGELFF
many	-	TRBV12-3/TRBV12-4	TRBJ2-5	TGTGCCAGCAGCCCTGGGCGATCGGCCCAGTACTTC	CASSPGRSAQYF
once	TRBD1	TRBV28	TRBJ2-1	TGTGCCAGCGACAGGGTCCTTCCACCTGAGCAGTTCTTC	CASDRVLPPEQFF
many	TRBD2	TRBV5-1	TRBJ2-1	TGCGCCAGCAGCTTGGCCGGGACTAGCGGGGAGCAGTTCTTC	CASSLAGTSGEQFF
many	TRBD1	TRBV12-3/TRBV12-4	TRBJ2-1	TGTGCCAGCAGTTCTAGGGGGCGCCAGTTCTTC	CASSSRGRQFF
many	TRBD2	TRBV7-9	TRBJ2-1	TGTGCCAGCAGCTCCGGAGGGGAGACTAGCGGGAGGACTTGGCGATTGGGTGAGCAGTTCTTC	CASSSGGETSGRTWRLGEQFF
many	-	TRBV11-2	TRBJ2-7	TGTGCCAGCAGCTTTCAGGGGATAAGCTACGAGCAGTACTTC	CASSFQGISYEQYF
many	TRBD2	TRBV29-1	TRBJ2-1	TGCAGCGTTGAAAAAGCGGGAGTAGGCTATGAGCAGTTCTTC	CSVEKAGVGYEQFF
-	-	TRBV18	TRBJ1-2	TGTGCCAGCTCACCACGGGACCTCAATGGCTACACCTTC	CASSPRDLNGYTF
many	-	TRBV12-3/TRBV12-4	TRBJ2-4	TGTGCCAGCAGGTCCGGGACCTTCCCGGACATTCAGTACTTC	CASRSGTFPDIQYF
-	TRBD2	TRBV20-1	TRBJ2-3	TGCAGTGCCCCCGCCGGGGGGGCAACAGATACGCAGTATTTT	CSAPAGGATDTQYF
few	-	TRBV12-3/TRBV12-4	TRBJ2-1	TGTGCCAGCAGTTTTCTCCCTATTGGCGGAGGTTCCTACAATGAGCAGTTCTTC	CASSFLPIGGGSYNEQFF
many	-	TRBV28	TRBJ1-1	TGTGCCAGCAGAGGGGCGGCGGTGAACACTGAAGCTTTCTTT	CASRGAAVNTEAFF
few	-	TRBV29-1	TRBJ2-2	TGCAGCGTTGAAGCCAGGGGCCGAAGCACCGGGGAGCTGTTTTTT	CSVEARGRSTGELFF
many	-	TRBV10-1	TRBJ2-3	TGCGCCAGCAGTCAGGGTTTCGATACGCAGTATTTT	CASSQGFDTQYF
many	-	TRBV12-3/TRBV12-4	TRBJ2-7	TGTGCCAGTAGAGGGGGAGAGGTCCCCTACGAGCAGTACTTC	CASRGGEVPYEQYF
-	-	TRBV12-3/TRBV12-4	TRBJ1-2	TGTGCCATTGACCAGAACTATGGCTACACCTTC	CAIDQNYGYTF
-	TRBD1	TRBV7-9	TRBJ2-2	TGTGCCAGCAGCTCCAGGGGGCGCCCCGGGGAGCTGTTTTTT	CASSSRGRPGELFF
few	-	TRBV6-5	TRBJ1-3	TGTGCCAGCAGTTACAGGGAGCATGGAAACACCATATATTTT	CASSYREHGNTIYF
many	-	TRBV5-1	TRBJ1-1	TGCGCCAGCAGCTTGGTGACAGTTCAGAACACTGAAGCTTTCTTT	CASSLVTVQNTEAFF
many	TRBD1	TRBV4-1	TRBJ1-1	TGTGCCAGCAGCCAACCCACGGGACAGTCGGGAACTGAAGCTTTCTTT	CASSQPTGQSGTEAFF
many	-	TRBV7-3	TRBJ1-1	TGTGCCAGCAGCCTCAAGGGGGGGGGGCTTACTGAAGCTTTCTTT	CASSLKGGGLTEAFF
many	-	TRBV11-2	TRBJ2-5	TGTGCCAGCAGCACCCTGGAGACCCAGTACTTC	CASSTLETQYF
-	-	TRBV28	TRBJ2-2	TGTGCCAGCAGGGACGTCGAAAAATCCAGGGAGCTGTTTTTT	CASRDVEKSRELFF
few	-	TRBV20-1	TRBJ1-4	TGCAGTGCTAGTGGGCAGCCTAATGAAAAACTGTTTTTT	CSASGQPNEKLFF
many	-	TRBV30	TRBJ2-7	TGTGCCTGGAGTGTTACCTACGAGCAGTACTTC	CAWSVTYEQYF
many	-	TRBV13	TRBJ2-7	TGTGCCAGCAGCGCGGACAGTTACGGCTACGAGCAGTACTTC	CASSADSYGYEQYF
-	-	TRBV10-3	TRBJ1-4	TGTGCCATCAGTGAGTCGACACGGGGTGAAAAACTGTTTTTT	CAISESTRGEKLFF
-	TRBD2	TRBV10-3	TRBJ2-5	TGTGCCACACTAGCGGGAGAGCGGGAGACCCAGTACTTC	CATLAGERETQYF
-	-	TRBV30	TRBJ1-1	TGTGCCTGGATCCCAAAGGGGTTCATGAACACTGAAGCTTTCTTT	CAWIPKGFMNTEAFF
-	-	TRBV19	TRBJ1-3	TGTGCCAGTGGCGTGACGGCTGGAAACACCATATATTTT	CASGVTAGNTIYF